These 5 T cell receptor beta chains came from one sample sequenced in a study of blood T cell repertoires in COVID-19. TCRdb keeps only in-frame clones here, not all; method: immunoSEQ multiplex PCR. This table holds about 200,000 clones, 65% to 85% found once. Material for sequencing was peripheral blood. The source of these receptors is a man aged 40-50 years with acute or convalescent COVID-19.

This chain links TRBV7-6 with TRBJ1-1, with unresolved D. The CDR3 is 15 amino acids. Between the trimmed V and J ends, which lost 5 bases and 0 bases, there was a span of 13 bases. Germline CDR1 reads SGHVS; CDR2 reads FNYEAQ. CDR3 loop: CASSPWTVMNTEAFF. The CDR3 coding sequence is TGTGCCAGCAGCCCCTGGACTGTAATGAACACTGAAGCTTTCTTT.

This clone has more than one count but fewer than ten. The chain links TRBV19 to TRBJ1-5, with 10 bases that match TRBD1. The J segment lost 0 bases and the V segment lost 4 bases, leaving 9 bases of the junction unmatched. Germline CDR1 reads LNHDA; CDR2 reads SQIVND (reference sequence). The CDR3 has 18 amino acids. Here the CDR3 reads CASSTTGQGSYSNQPQHF. CDR3 sequence (DNA): TGTGCCAGTAGTACTACGGGACAGGGGTCATATAGCAATCAGCCCCAGCATTTT. The variable domain in full, completed from reference TRBV19 and TRBJ1-5, reads DGGITQSPKYLFRKEGQNVTLSCEQNLNHDAMYWYRQDPGQGLRLIYYSQIVNDFQKGDIAEGYSVSREKKESFPLTVTSAQKNPTAFYLCASSTTGQGSYSNQPQHFGDGTRLSIL.

This clone appeared a single time. Written as DNA, the CDR3 is TGTGCCAGCAGCTTGGGGCCAGGGGGTCAGCCCCAGCATTTT. Amino acid sequence: CASSLGPGGQPQHF. The chain uses TRBV7-2 and TRBJ1-5; 7 nucleotides agree with TRBD1. V lost 3 bases to trimming and J lost 6 bases; unmatched junction nucleotides: 5. Germline CDR1 reads SGHTA; CDR2 reads FQGNSA. This CDR3 has 14 amino acids.

This chain uses TRBV29-1 with TRBJ1-1; D is uncertain. The germline V gene encodes CDR1 SQVTM and CDR2 ANQGSEA. V lost 4 bases to trimming and J lost 0 bases, with 12 bases between them. This CDR3 spans 14 amino acids. The DNA of the CDR3 is TGCAGCGTTGGAGGATCGGTTATGAACACTGAAGCTTTCTTT. It translates to CSVGGSVMNTEAFF.

The chain carries TRBV7-6 and TRBJ2-5; 10 bases match TRBD1. The CDR3 extends over 16 amino acids. Losses at the gene ends were 5 bases for V and 2 bases for J; bases not matched to a gene: 8. Germline V gene sequence: CDR1 SGHVS, CDR2 FNYEAQ. The chain's CDR3 is CASSPGPGQGQETQYF. The CDR3 region has the DNA TGTGCCAGCAGCCCCGGACCGGGACAGGGGCAAGAGACCCAGTACTTC.